A selection of T cell receptor beta chains follows, all from one sample in a study of tumor and adjacent non-tumor tissue in lung cancer. TCRdb processed the multiplex PCR reads anew with MiXCR; each CDR3 protein has one entry. The sample has tens of thousands of distinct CDR3 sequences, over 60% seen once. Sequencing used distant non-tumor lung tissue. Receptor source: a man between 65 and 85 years old with non-small cell lung cancer. Both conserved end residues are part of each CDR3. A D gene is named only where the DNA matches it firmly. Clone size is stated in some rows and not others, as once, few, many or a class when expanded.

D: .; V: TRBV5-1; J: TRBJ1-1; size: many; DNA: TGCGCCAGCAGTACAGGGACCATGAACACTGAAGCTTTCTTT; CDR3: CASSTGTMNTEAFF
D: TRBD2; V: TRBV12-3/TRBV12-4; J: TRBJ2-5; size: .; DNA: TGTGCCAGCAGCGGGCTAGCGGGAATGTTGGGGACCCAATACTTC; CDR3: CASSGLAGMLGTQYF
D: TRBD2; V: TRBV20-1; J: TRBJ2-5; size: .; DNA: TGCAGTGCTAGCCGTCTAGCGGAAGAGACCAAGTACTTC; CDR3: CSASRLAEETKYF
D: .; V: TRBV6-5; J: TRBJ1-1; size: .; DNA: TGTGCCAGTAGTTACCACTCGAGGATACCCTCTTCCGCGAACACTGAAGCTTTCTTT; CDR3: CASSYHSRIPSSANTEAFF
D: TRBD1; V: TRBV29-1; J: TRBJ2-1; size: .; DNA: TGCAGTGTTACCCACTGGACAGGGGGCTACAATAAGCAGTTCTTC; CDR3: CSVTHWTGGYNKQFF
D: .; V: TRBV20-1; J: TRBJ2-7; size: .; DNA: TGTATTGCTAGGAATCCGCCCGGGGGCGGTACCTACGAGCAGTACTTC; CDR3: CIARNPPGGGTYEQYF
D: .; V: TRBV6-2/TRBV6-3; J: TRBJ2-5; size: .; DNA: TGTGCCAGCAGTTCCCAATTTAAGAACCAGTACTTC; CDR3: CASSSQFKNQYF
D: TRBD2; V: TRBV11-2; J: TRBJ2-3; size: .; DNA: TGTGCCAGCGGCCAAGATGGGCCTAGCGGGAGAACAGATACACAGTATTTT; CDR3: CASGQDGPSGRTDTQYF
D: TRBD2; V: TRBV29-1; J: TRBJ2-2; size: .; DNA: TGCAGCGTGGGACTAGCGGGAAGGTACACCGGGGAGCTGTTTTTT; CDR3: CSVGLAGRYTGELFF
D: .; V: TRBV11-2; J: TRBJ2-7; size: .; DNA: TGTGCCAGAAGCTTAGATCAGATGGCCCCCTACGAGCAGTACTTC; CDR3: CARSLDQMAPYEQYF
D: .; V: TRBV6-2/TRBV6-3; J: TRBJ2-1; size: .; DNA: TGTGCCAGCGGTCCAAAAGTTGGGAATTCGTGGCACGAGCAGTTCTTC; CDR3: CASGPKVGNSWHEQFF
D: .; V: TRBV5-4; J: TRBJ1-1; size: .; DNA: TGTGCCATCAGCTGGAACAGAATGATCACTGAAGCTTTCTTT; CDR3: CAISWNRMITEAFF
D: TRBD1; V: TRBV5-8; J: TRBJ2-1; size: many; DNA: TGTGCCAGCAGCTTGGGCTCTGGACAGGGTAATACTGAGCAGTTCTTC; CDR3: CASSLGSGQGNTEQFF
D: .; V: TRBV6-2/TRBV6-3; J: TRBJ2-7; size: .; DNA: TGTGCCAGCCAGAGCGGATCTATCTACGAGCAGTACTTC; CDR3: CASQSGSIYEQYF
D: .; V: TRBV6-1; J: TRBJ2-4; size: many; DNA: TGTGCCAGCAGTTTCGGCGGACGGATAGCCAAAAACATTCAGTACTTC; CDR3: CASSFGGRIAKNIQYF
D: .; V: TRBV28; J: TRBJ2-1; size: few; DNA: TGTGCCAACAGCCGACAGATCGCGGCCCGGGTTGAGCAGTTCTTC; CDR3: CANSRQIAARVEQFF
D: .; V: TRBV11-2; J: TRBJ1-2; size: .; DNA: TGTGCCAGAAGCTTAGATAGGAGGGGTGGCTATACCTTC; CDR3: CARSLDRRGGYTF
D: .; V: TRBV29-1; J: TRBJ2-5; size: many; DNA: TGCAGCGTTGATGGGGGTGTTGGGGAGACCCAGTACTTC; CDR3: CSVDGGVGETQYF
D: TRBD2; V: TRBV6-1; J: TRBJ2-7; size: .; DNA: TGTACCAGCAGTACGACTAGCGACTCATACGAGCAGTACTTC; CDR3: CTSSTTSDSYEQYF
D: .; V: TRBV28; J: TRBJ2-1; size: few; DNA: TGTGCCAGCAGTCTAACCTTTTTGGATCATGAGCAGTTCTTC; CDR3: CASSLTFLDHEQFF
D: TRBD2; V: TRBV4-2; J: TRBJ2-1; size: .; DNA: TGTGCCAGCAGCCAAGTGTGCGGGAGCTACAATGAGCAGTTCTTC; CDR3: CASSQVCGSYNEQFF
D: .; V: TRBV11-3; J: TRBJ1-1; size: .; DNA: TGTGCCAGCAGCTTGAGGGAAAGACATATGAAAACTGAAGTTTTATTT; CDR3: CASSLRERHMKTEVLF
D: .; V: TRBV13; J: TRBJ2-5; size: few; DNA: TGTGCCAGCAGCTTAATGGGGGGGGCTGGAGAGACCCATTACTTC; CDR3: CASSLMGGAGETHYF
D: TRBD1; V: TRBV5-6; J: TRBJ2-5; size: many; DNA: TGTGCCAGCAGCTTTAACAGGGGTGGCGGAGAGACCCAGTACTTC; CDR3: CASSFNRGGGETQYF
D: .; V: TRBV20-1; J: TRBJ1-2; size: .; DNA: TGCAGTGCTAGAGCCGAAGCCTCTCTGAAACAGAATGCCCTCTATGGCTACACCTTC; CDR3: CSARAEASLKQNALYGYTF
D: .; V: TRBV29-1; J: TRBJ1-1; size: .; DNA: TGCAGCATTGGCGGGGAAGGGTACACTGAAACATTCTTT; CDR3: CSIGGEGYTETFF
D: .; V: TRBV7-9; J: TRBJ2-1; size: .; DNA: TGTACCAGCAGCCCCTCCGGGGCCGGTAACAATGAGCAGTTCTTC; CDR3: CTSSPSGAGNNEQFF
D: TRBD1; V: TRBV27; J: TRBJ2-2; size: .; DNA: TGTGCCACCAGTAACAGGGGCTCAAACACCGGGGAGCTGTTTTTT; CDR3: CATSNRGSNTGELFF
D: .; V: TRBV11-2; J: TRBJ1-6; size: .; DNA: TGTGTCAGCAGCGCCAGGGTCGGGGGTTCGTCCTATAACTCACCCCTCCACTTT; CDR3: CVSSARVGGSSYNSPLHF
D: TRBD2; V: TRBV10-3; J: TRBJ2-1; size: .; DNA: TGTGCCATCAGACTGACTAGCGGATACAATGAGCAGTTCTTC; CDR3: CAIRLTSGYNEQFF
D: TRBD2; V: TRBV11-3; J: TRBJ2-5; size: .; DNA: TGTGTCAGCAGCCAACTAGCGGGGATCGAGACCCAGTACTTC; CDR3: CVSSQLAGIETQYF
D: TRBD1; V: TRBV6-2/TRBV6-3; J: TRBJ1-1; size: .; DNA: TGTGCCACCAGTACGAGACAGGGGACGAACACTGAAGTGTTCTTT; CDR3: CATSTRQGTNTEVFF
D: .; V: TRBV29-1; J: TRBJ1-2; size: .; DNA: TGCAGCGTTCTCCCCTATCAATCCTATGGAGAAGATGGCTACACCTTC; CDR3: CSVLPYQSYGEDGYTF
D: .; V: TRBV11-2; J: TRBJ2-7; size: .; DNA: TGTACAAGCAGCCTAGACCAGGGGGGCAAGTACGAGCAGTACTTC; CDR3: CTSSLDQGGKYEQYF
D: .; V: TRBV12-3/TRBV12-4; J: TRBJ2-1; size: once; DNA: TGTGTCAGCACCCCAAACTGGAGTTCCTACAATGAGCAGTTGTTC; CDR3: CVSTPNWSSYNEQLF
D: .; V: TRBV6-5; J: TRBJ1-4; size: .; DNA: TGTGCCAGCAGCCTACTCGGGAGAGGACAGCTTAATGAAAAACTGTTTTTT; CDR3: CASSLLGRGQLNEKLFF
D: .; V: TRBV29-1; J: TRBJ2-7; size: .; DNA: TGCAGCGTTGAAACGGAGGACTCCCATGAGCAGTACTTC; CDR3: CSVETEDSHEQYF
D: .; V: TRBV20-1; J: TRBJ2-7; size: many; DNA: TGCAGTGCTAGGAACCAATTCTACGAGCAGTACTTC; CDR3: CSARNQFYEQYF
D: TRBD1; V: TRBV5-1; J: TRBJ2-6; size: once; DNA: TGCGCCAGCAGCCTCTCGACAGGGAGCCTGGTTATGGCCAACGTCCTGACTTTC; CDR3: CASSLSTGSLVMANVLTF
D: .; V: TRBV7-8; J: TRBJ2-5; size: .; DNA: TGTGCCAGAAGCTTAGCCCGGGTACAAGAGAAACAGTACTTC; CDR3: CARSLARVQEKQYF
D: .; V: TRBV5-5; J: TRBJ2-5; size: .; DNA: TGTGTCAGCAGCCCCCTTTGGGGAGAGGGGCAAGAGACCCAGTATTTC; CDR3: CVSSPLWGEGQETQYF
D: .; V: TRBV11-2; J: TRBJ2-2; size: .; DNA: TGTGCCAGCAGTTTAGTGTGCAAAGGGGTTGCCGGGGAACAGTTTTTT; CDR3: CASSLVCKGVAGEQFF
D: TRBD1; V: TRBV12-3/TRBV12-4; J: TRBJ1-5; size: .; DNA: TGTGCCAGCAGCGACAGGGTTCAGCCCAAGCAATTT; CDR3: CASSDRVQPKQF
D: TRBD2; V: TRBV4-1; J: TRBJ2-7; size: .; DNA: TGCGCCAGCAGCCCTGGGGCTAGCGGAACCTACGAGCAATACTTC; CDR3: CASSPGASGTYEQYF
D: TRBD2; V: TRBV6-6; J: TRBJ2-3; size: once; DNA: TGTGCCAGCAGTTTCGACTCCCATGTAGCGGGAGCGACAGATTGGCAGTATTTT; CDR3: CASSFDSHVAGATDWQYF
D: .; V: TRBV5-5; J: TRBJ2-5; size: many; DNA: TGTGCCAGCAGCCAAAGGATACTCCAAGAGACCCAGTACTTC; CDR3: CASSQRILQETQYF
D: TRBD2; V: TRBV10-3; J: TRBJ2-3; size: .; DNA: TGTACCATCAGCCCGGGACGAGCGGGAACCACAGATACGCAGTATTTT; CDR3: CTISPGRAGTTDTQYF
D: .; V: TRBV29-1; J: TRBJ1-1; size: .; DNA: TGCAGCGCCCAAACGTCTAGGGTACTTAGTTGGTCTTTCTTT; CDR3: CSAQTSRVLSWSFF
D: TRBD2; V: TRBV6-6; J: TRBJ2-6; size: many; DNA: TGTGCCAGCAGCCTCCGCAGCGGGAGCTCTGGGGCCAACGTCCTGACTTTC; CDR3: CASSLRSGSSGANVLTF
D: TRBD2; V: TRBV11-2; J: TRBJ2-5; size: .; DNA: TGTGCCAGCAGCTTAGCGTTAGCGGGGGGTAATCAAGAGACACAGTACTTC; CDR3: CASSLALAGGNQETQYF
D: .; V: TRBV12-3/TRBV12-4; J: TRBJ2-7; size: many; DNA: TGTGCCAGCAGTTTCCCCAAACAGTCCTACGAGCAGTACTTC; CDR3: CASSFPKQSYEQYF
D: TRBD2; V: TRBV5-5; J: TRBJ2-7; size: many; DNA: TGTGCCAGCATCAACCCCAGCGGGAGTAGTCACGAGCAGTACTTC; CDR3: CASINPSGSSHEQYF
D: TRBD2; V: TRBV14; J: TRBJ2-3; size: .; DNA: TGTGCCAGCAGCCAAGGAGCCCCTAGCGGGGGGCCCACAGATATGCGGTATTTT; CDR3: CASSQGAPSGGPTDMRYF